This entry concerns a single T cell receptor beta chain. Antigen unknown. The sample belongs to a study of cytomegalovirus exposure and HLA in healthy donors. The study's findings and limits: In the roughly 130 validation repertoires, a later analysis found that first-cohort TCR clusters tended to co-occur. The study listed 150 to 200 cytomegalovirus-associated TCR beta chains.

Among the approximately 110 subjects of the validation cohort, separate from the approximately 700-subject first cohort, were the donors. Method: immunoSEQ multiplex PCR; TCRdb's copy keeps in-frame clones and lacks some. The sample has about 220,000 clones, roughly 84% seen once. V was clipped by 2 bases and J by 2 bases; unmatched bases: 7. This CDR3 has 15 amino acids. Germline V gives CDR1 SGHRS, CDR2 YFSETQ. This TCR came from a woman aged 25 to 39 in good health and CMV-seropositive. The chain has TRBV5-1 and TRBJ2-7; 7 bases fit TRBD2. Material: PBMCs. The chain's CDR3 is CASSFLAGTTYEQYF. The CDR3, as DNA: TGCGCCAGCAGCTTTTTAGCGGGTACTACCTACGAGCAGTACTTC.